Listed below are T cell receptor beta chains from one sample, sequenced in a study of blood T cell repertoires in COVID-19. Sequencing used immunoSEQ multiplex PCR; TCRdb keeps in-frame clones, though not all of them. This sample has about 260,000 clones; around 90% occur once, and the top ten carry over 4%. The sequencing input was peripheral blood. These receptors all come from a woman in her sixties or seventies with COVID-19, enrolled during active disease. Both conserved end residues are part of each CDR3. A D gene is named only where the DNA matches it firmly. A clone size is listed for some rows: how often the clone was seen (once, few, many), or a class if it is expanded.

D: -
J: TRBJ1-2
V: TRBV7-2
size: -
DNA: TGTGCCAGCAGCTTCGGTTCAGGGTTTATGTTCGGCTACACCTTC
CDR3: CASSFGSGFMFGYTF

D: -
J: TRBJ2-7
V: TRBV5-1
size: -
DNA: TGCGCCAGCAGCTCGGTTGGGGACTTGAGGGAGCAGTACTTC
CDR3: CASSSVGDLREQYF

D: TRBD1
J: TRBJ2-5
V: TRBV4-1
size: -
DNA: TGCGCCAGCAGCCGAGCCTTGGGACAGGGCTCGCGTGAGACCCAGTACTTC
CDR3: CASSRALGQGSRETQYF

D: TRBD1
J: TRBJ1-2
V: TRBV5-4
size: -
DNA: TGTGCCAGCAGCCCTCAGGGGGCGGACGGCTACACCTTC
CDR3: CASSPQGADGYTF

D: -
J: TRBJ1-1
V: TRBV5-4
size: -
DNA: TGTGCCAGCATACAGGGTACTGAAGCTTTCTTT
CDR3: CASIQGTEAFF

D: -
J: TRBJ2-1
V: TRBV20-1
size: -
DNA: TGCAGTGCCGGCGGGCGAAATGAGCAGTTCTTC
CDR3: CSAGGRNEQFF

D: -
J: TRBJ2-7
V: TRBV6-5
size: -
DNA: TGTGCCAGCAGCCCCCGCGGGACGGGTATCTACGAGCAGTACTTC
CDR3: CASSPRGTGIYEQYF

D: -
J: TRBJ2-1
V: TRBV27
size: -
DNA: TGTGCCAGCAGTCCCCCATGGGGGGCGGGAGTGAATGAGCAGTTCTTC
CDR3: CASSPPWGAGVNEQFF

D: TRBD2
J: TRBJ2-1
V: TRBV7-2
size: -
DNA: TGTGCCAGCAGCTTAGGACGGGGGGGGTCGGGAACAATGAATGAGCAGTTCTTC
CDR3: CASSLGRGGSGTMNEQFF

D: TRBD1
J: TRBJ2-1
V: TRBV27
size: -
DNA: TGTGCCAGCAGATCCGGGACAGGGGCCTACAATGAGCAGTTCTTC
CDR3: CASRSGTGAYNEQFF

D: -
J: TRBJ1-3
V: TRBV7-9
size: -
DNA: TGTGCCAGCAGCTCCCCCCGGGACTCTGGAAACACCATATATTTT
CDR3: CASSSPRDSGNTIYF

D: -
J: TRBJ1-1
V: TRBV18
size: -
DNA: TGTGCCAGCTCACGCGAGGAGTACACTGAAGCTTTCTTT
CDR3: CASSREEYTEAFF

D: -
J: TRBJ1-4
V: TRBV18
size: once
DNA: TGTGCCAGCTCACCACCGGGACAAGACTTTGAAAAACTGTTTTTT
CDR3: CASSPPGQDFEKLFF

D: -
J: TRBJ2-1
V: TRBV30
size: once
DNA: TGTGCCTGGAGTGTGGGTAGCGGCCAATACAATGAGCAGTTCTTC
CDR3: CAWSVGSGQYNEQFF

D: TRBD2
J: TRBJ2-1
V: TRBV27
size: -
DNA: TGTGCCAGCAGTCAGCCCGGGGGGACCAATGAGCAGTTCTTC
CDR3: CASSQPGGTNEQFF

D: TRBD1
J: TRBJ2-3
V: TRBV11-3
size: -
DNA: TGTGCCAGCAGCCCCCACAGGGGGCAGCGGACAGATACGCAGTATTTT
CDR3: CASSPHRGQRTDTQYF